This T cell receptor beta chain was recovered during a study of CD8+ T cells in alopecia areata. Study-level background: Grafting placed skin from roughly 6-13-month-old C3H/HeJ donors with spontaneous alopecia onto roughly 7-10-week-old female C3H/HeJ mice.

This CDR3 region has 16 residues. V lost 2 bases to trimming and J lost 3 bases, with 16 bases between them. CDR1 and CDR2 from the germline V gene are NSQYPW and LRSPGD (reference sequence). Using CD4, CD8alpha, NKG2D, NKG2ACE and other markers, pooled cutaneous lymph node cells were sorted. As to this clone: The antigen is unknown. Gene names are mouse gene names. The CDR3 end lies 4 residues beyond the end of the read and is filled in from the germline J gene.

Reverse transcription of extracted RNA yielded cDNA, which provided the sequencing template. Repertoires were generated with immunoSEQ multiplex PCR, while TCRdb's copy carries only in-frame clones and drops some. The sample contains approximately 300,000 clones, none of them singletons. Study-level findings and limits: Researchers report lesional scalp, most notably alopecia totalis/universalis, outstripped normal scalp in clonality. Clarity of TCR sharing across patients fell short of that in mice, possibly HLA-related. Normal skin's resident alphabeta T cells are sequenced alongside lesional scalp T cells.

The sequenced sample was CD4+ T cells sorted from a lymph node. This TCR was sampled from a C3H/HeJ mouse with alopecia areata. For the strain, the MHC haplotype given is H2-k. J is TRBJ1-1 and V is TRBV1, with a tentative D call TRBD1 (6 bases). The CDR3 protein is CTCSATSQGGDTEVFF. CDR3 DNA, as far as it was read: TGCACCTGCAGTGCAACATCACAGGGCGGGGACACA.